The T cell receptor (beta chain) described here comes from a study of OX40 agonist ivuxolimab in advanced cancers. V was pared by 4 bases and J by 1 base, with 6 bases of the junction left unmatched. The CDR3 has 18 residues. Per germline, CDR1 SEHNR and CDR2 FQNEAQ (reference sequence). Here immunoSEQ multiplex PCR was the method, and the copy in TCRdb shows in-frame clones only, minus some. This sample has around 65,000 clones, with around 89% found just once. Study-level points and caveats: The CD4+ and CD8+ T cells in the blood had expanded clonally by week 6 at 0.1 to 3.0 mg/kg. Low normalized T-cell clonal expansion was also seen in some nonresponders.

With respect to this clone: The antigen remains undetermined.

The rearrangement uses TRBV7-9 and TRBJ2-3; 15 nucleotides agree with TRBD2. The origin of this receptor is an adult with an advanced solid tumor such as melanoma, head and neck, liver or kidney cancer. The sequences come from CD4+ or CD8+ T cells sorted from blood, collected in a trial of the OX40 agonist ivuxolimab. The DNA for the CDR3 is TGTGCCAGCAGCTCCGGGACTAGCGGGAGGCAGGGCACAGATACGCAGTATTTT. As protein: CASSSGTSGRQGTDTQYF. Using reference TRBV7-9 and TRBJ2-3 for the parts outside the CDR3, the full variable domain is DTGVSQNPRHKITKRGQNVTFRCDPISEHNRLYWYRQTLGQGPEFLTYFQNEAQLEKSRLLSDRFSAERPKGSFSTLEIQRTEQGDSAMYLCASSSGTSGRQGTDTQYFGPGTRLTVL.